This TCR beta chain was profiled in a study of T cells in Graves' hyperthyroidism and ophthalmopathy. This clonotype was detected ten times or more. TCR beta CDR3 regions were amplified from RNA transcripts. First-round RT-PCR with HTBI primers amplified the TCR CDR3 region. MiXCR was run by TCRdb on the multiplex PCR reads, yielding one entry per CDR3 protein. The sample shows about half a million distinct CDR3 sequences, 24% of them seen only once. Germline CDR1 LNHDA, CDR2 SQIVND (reference sequence). The CDR3 spans 15 residues. Deletions cut 5 bases from V and 2 bases from J, with 15 bases between.

The sequenced sample was blood. The chain combines TRBV19 with TRBJ2-5; D gene unclear. The source is a woman aged 25-40 years with Graves' ophthalmopathy. In DNA, the CDR3 is TGTGCCAGTAGTCCCAAAGTAACCAGGCAAGAGACCCAGTACTTC. The encoded protein is CASSPKVTRQETQYF.